In this sample, the clone carrying this T cell receptor (beta chain) turned up a few times. The antigen is undetermined. This specimen comes from a study of T cell repertoires in cytomegalovirus infection. Each CDR3 protein gets one entry after TCRdb re-called the reads with MiXCR. The top ten hold around 60% of the sample, which has about 55,000 distinct CDR3 sequences, roughly 20% seen once. V was pared by 7 bases and J by 2 bases, with 9 bases of the junction left unmatched. There are 16 residues in the CDR3. Germline V gene lookup returns CDR1 SGHVS and CDR2 FNYEAQ. Overall study results and limits: Ex vivo responses were dominated by HLA-C-restricted CMV-specific TCR beta clonotypes. CMV carriers having the relevant HLA were flagged by cumulative public TCR beta family frequency.

This chain joins TRBV7-6 and TRBJ2-1; 9 bases are a match to TRBD2. The receptor's source is a human donor in good health (CMV status not recorded). Some clones in this sample may be carry-over from other donors' samples. Sequenced material: CD8+ T cells from cultured PBMCs, taken from culture after CMV antigen stimulation. The CDR3 DNA reads as TGTGCCAGCACGAGGTGGCGGGAGGGCCCCTACAATGAGCAGTTCTTC. Translated, it gives CASTRWREGPYNEQFF.